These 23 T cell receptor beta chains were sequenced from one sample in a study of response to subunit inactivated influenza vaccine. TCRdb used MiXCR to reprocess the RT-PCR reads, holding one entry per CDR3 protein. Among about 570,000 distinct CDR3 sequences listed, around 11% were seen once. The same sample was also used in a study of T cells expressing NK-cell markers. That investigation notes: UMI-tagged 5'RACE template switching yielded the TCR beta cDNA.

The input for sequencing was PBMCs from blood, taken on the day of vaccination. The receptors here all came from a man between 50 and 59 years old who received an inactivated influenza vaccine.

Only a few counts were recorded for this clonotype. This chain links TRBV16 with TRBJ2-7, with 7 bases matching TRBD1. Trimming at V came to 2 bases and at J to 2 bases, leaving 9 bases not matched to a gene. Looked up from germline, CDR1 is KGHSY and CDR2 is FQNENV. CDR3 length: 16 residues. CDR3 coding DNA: TGTGCCAGCAGCCAACTCGCGACAGGGAGCCCCTACGAGCAGTACTTC. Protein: CASSQLATGSPYEQYF.

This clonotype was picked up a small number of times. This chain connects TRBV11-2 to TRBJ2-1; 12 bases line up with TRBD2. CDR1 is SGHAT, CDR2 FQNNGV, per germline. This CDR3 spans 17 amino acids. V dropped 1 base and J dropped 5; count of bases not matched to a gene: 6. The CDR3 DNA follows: TGTGCCAGCAGCTTAGGACGGGGACTAGCGGGTCACAATGAGCAGTTCTTC. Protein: CASSLGRGLAGHNEQFF.

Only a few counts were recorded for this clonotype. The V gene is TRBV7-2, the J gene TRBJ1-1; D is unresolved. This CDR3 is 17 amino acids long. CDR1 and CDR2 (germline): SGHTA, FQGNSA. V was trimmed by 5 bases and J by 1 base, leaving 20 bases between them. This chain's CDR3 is CASSQRYSLKENTEAFF. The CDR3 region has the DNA TGTGCCAGCAGCCAGCGTTACAGTCTCAAGGAGAACACTGAAGCTTTCTTT.

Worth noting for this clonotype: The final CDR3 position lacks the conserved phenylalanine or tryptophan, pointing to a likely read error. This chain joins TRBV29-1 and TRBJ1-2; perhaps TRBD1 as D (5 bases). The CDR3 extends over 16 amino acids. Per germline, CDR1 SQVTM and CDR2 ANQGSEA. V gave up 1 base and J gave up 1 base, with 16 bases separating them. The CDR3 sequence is CSVEGPDRRDNYGYTI. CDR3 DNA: TGCAGCGTTGAAGGGCCGGACCGCAGGGATAACTATGGCTACACCATC.

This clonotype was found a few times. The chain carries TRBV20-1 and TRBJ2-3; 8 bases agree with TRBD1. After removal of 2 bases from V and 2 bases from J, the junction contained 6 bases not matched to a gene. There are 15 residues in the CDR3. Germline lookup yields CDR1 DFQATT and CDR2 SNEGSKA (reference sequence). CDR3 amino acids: CSARKTGAITDTQYF. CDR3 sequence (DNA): TGCAGTGCTAGAAAGACAGGGGCGATCACAGATACGCAGTATTTT.

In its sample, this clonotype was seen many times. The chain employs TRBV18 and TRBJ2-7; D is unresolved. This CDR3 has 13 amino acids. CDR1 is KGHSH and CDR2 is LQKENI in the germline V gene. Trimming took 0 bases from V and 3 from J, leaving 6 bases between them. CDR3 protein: CASSPPYSYEQYF. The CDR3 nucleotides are TGTGCCAGCTCACCACCGTACAGCTACGAGCAGTACTTC.

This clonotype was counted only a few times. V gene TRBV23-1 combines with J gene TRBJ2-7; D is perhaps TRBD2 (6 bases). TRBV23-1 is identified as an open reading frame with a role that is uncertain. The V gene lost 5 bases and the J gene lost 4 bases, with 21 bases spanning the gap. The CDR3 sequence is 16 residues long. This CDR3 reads CASSTSTFGSEYEQYF. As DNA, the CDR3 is TGCGCCAGCAGTACTAGCACTTTTGGCAGCGAATACGAGCAGTACTTC.

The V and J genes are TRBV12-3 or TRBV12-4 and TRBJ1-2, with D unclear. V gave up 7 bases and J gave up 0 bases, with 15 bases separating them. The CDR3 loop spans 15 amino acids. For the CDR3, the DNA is TGTGCCAGCACCCCGCCCCAATATACTAACTATGGCTACACCTTC. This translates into CASTPPQYTNYGYTF.

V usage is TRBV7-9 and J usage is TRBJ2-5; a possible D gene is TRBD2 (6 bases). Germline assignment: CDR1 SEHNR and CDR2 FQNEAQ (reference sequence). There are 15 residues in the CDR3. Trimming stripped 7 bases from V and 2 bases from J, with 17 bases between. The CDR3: CASTYFDRGQETQYF. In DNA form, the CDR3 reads TGTGCCAGCACCTACTTCGATCGGGGGCAAGAGACCCAGTACTTC.

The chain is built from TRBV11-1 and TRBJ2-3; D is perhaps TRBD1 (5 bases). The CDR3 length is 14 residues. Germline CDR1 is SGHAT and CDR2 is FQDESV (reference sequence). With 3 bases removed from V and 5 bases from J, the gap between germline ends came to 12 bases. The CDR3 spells CASSFAGLVDTQYF. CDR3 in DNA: TGTGCCAGCAGCTTTGCAGGGTTGGTAGATACGCAGTATTTT. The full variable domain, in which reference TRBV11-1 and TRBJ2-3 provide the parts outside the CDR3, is EAEVAQSPRYKITEKSQAVAFWCDPISGHATLYWYRQILGQGPELLVQFQDESVVDDSQLPKDRFSAERLKGVDSTLKIQPAELGDSAMYLCASSFAGLVDTQYFGPGTRLTVL.

CDR3 residues: CASSLNGFLGGEQYF. The CDR3 DNA reads as TGTGCCAGCAGCTTGAATGGGTTTCTTGGGGGCGAGCAGTACTTC. This chain links TRBV5-6 with TRBJ2-7, with D possibly being TRBD1 or TRBD2 (5 bases each). The CDR3 consists of 15 residues. V was pared by 1 base and J by 6 bases, with 17 bases between. Germline CDR1 SGHDT, CDR2 YYEEEE.

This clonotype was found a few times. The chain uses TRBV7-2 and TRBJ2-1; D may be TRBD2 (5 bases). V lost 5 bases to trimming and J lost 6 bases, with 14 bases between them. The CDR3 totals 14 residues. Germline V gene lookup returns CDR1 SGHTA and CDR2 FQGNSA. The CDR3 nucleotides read TGTGCCAGCAGCCCCCTAGTGGGAGCCAATGAGCAGTTCTTC. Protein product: CASSPLVGANEQFF.

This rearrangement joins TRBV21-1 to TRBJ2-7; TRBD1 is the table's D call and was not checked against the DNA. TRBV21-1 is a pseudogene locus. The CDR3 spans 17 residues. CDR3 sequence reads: CASSKEKRTLGAYEQYF. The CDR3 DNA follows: TGTGCCAGCAGCAAAGAAAAACGGACTCTGGGGGCCTACGAGCAGTACTTC.

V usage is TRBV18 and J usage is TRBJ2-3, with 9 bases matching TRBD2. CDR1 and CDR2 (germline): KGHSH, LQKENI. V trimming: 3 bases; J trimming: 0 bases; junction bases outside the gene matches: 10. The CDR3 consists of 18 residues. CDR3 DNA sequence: TGTGCCAGCTCACCGTACGCGGGAGGGATTTCTAGCACAGATACGCAGTATTTT. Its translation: CASSPYAGGISSTDTQYF.

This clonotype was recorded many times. Here the CDR3 reads CASSPLGGSPEAFF. The CDR3, as DNA: TGTGCCAGCAGTCCCCTTGGGGGGAGCCCTGAAGCTTTCTTT. The V and J genes are TRBV28 and TRBJ1-1; tentative D call: TRBD1 (5 bases). V was cut by 5 bases and J by 6 bases, with 16 bases left in between. Looked up from germline, CDR1 is MDHEN and CDR2 is SYDVKM. The CDR3 covers 14 residues.

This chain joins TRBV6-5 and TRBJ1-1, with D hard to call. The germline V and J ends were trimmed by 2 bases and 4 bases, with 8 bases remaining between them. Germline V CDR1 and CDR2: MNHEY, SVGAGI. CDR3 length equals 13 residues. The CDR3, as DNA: TGTGCCAGCAGTTACACCGGGAGCACTGAAGCTTTCTTT. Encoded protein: CASSYTGSTEAFF.

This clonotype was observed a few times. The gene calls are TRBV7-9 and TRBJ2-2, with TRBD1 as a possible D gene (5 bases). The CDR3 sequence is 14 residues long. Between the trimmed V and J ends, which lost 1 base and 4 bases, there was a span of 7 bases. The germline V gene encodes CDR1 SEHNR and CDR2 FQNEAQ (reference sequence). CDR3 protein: CASSLVTVTGELFF. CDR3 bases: TGTGCCAGCAGCTTAGTGACAGTCACCGGGGAGCTGTTTTTT.

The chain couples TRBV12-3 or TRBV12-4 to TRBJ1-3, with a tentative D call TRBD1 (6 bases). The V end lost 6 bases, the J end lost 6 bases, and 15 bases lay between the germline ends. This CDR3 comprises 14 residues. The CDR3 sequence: CASREMGHINTIYF. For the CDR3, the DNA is TGTGCCAGCAGGGAGATGGGACATATAAACACCATATATTTT.

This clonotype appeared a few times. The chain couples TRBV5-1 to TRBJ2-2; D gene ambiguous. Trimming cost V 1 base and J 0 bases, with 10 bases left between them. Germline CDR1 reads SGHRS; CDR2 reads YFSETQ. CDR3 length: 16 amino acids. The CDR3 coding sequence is TGCGCCAGCAGCTTGACCGGCAGAGCGAACACCGGGGAGCTGTTTTTT. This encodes CASSLTGRANTGELFF.

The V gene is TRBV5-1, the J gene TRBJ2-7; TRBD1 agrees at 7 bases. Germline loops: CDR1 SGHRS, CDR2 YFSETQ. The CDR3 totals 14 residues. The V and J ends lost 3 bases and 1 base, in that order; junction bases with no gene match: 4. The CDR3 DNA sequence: TGCGCCAGCAGCTCCGGGGACAGTTCCTACGAGCAGTACTTC. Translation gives CASSSGDSSYEQYF.

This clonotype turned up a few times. The CDR3 region has the DNA TGTGCCAGCAGCGACCCACGGCTTTACACAGATACGCAGTATTTT. Translated: CASSDPRLYTDTQYF. The rearrangement uses TRBV28 and TRBJ2-3; D unclear. CDR3 length equals 15 residues. The germline V and J ends were trimmed by 6 bases and 2 bases, with 15 bases remaining between them. CDR1 is MDHEN, CDR2 SYDVKM, per germline.

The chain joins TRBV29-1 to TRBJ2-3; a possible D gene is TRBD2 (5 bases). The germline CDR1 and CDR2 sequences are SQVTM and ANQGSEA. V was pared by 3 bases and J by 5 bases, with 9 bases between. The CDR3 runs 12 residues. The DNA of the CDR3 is TGCAGCGTTGATTTTCGGGGAGATACGCAGTATTTT. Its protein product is CSVDFRGDTQYF.

The CDR3 sequence: CAISDGQTRGYTDTQYF. In DNA, the CDR3 is TGTGCCATCAGTGACGGACAGACTAGGGGTTACACAGATACGCAGTATTTT. The rearrangement uses TRBV10-3 and TRBJ2-3, with D perhaps given as TRBD1 or TRBD2 (6 bases each). Germline CDR1 ENHRY, CDR2 SYGVKD. There are 17 residues in the CDR3. V lost 3 bases and J lost 2, with 18 bases in between.